These 21 T cell receptor beta chains came from one sample sequenced in a study of OX40 agonist ivuxolimab in advanced cancers. Sequencing used immunoSEQ multiplex PCR; TCRdb keeps in-frame clones, though not all of them. The sample includes 50,000 to 65,000 clones, 80% to 95% of them seen just once. The starting material was CD4+ or CD8+ T cells sorted from blood, obtained in a trial of the OX40 agonist ivuxolimab. Receptors were obtained from an adult with an advanced solid tumor such as melanoma, head and neck, liver or kidney cancer.

This clone was seen only once. The chain employs TRBV7-6 and TRBJ2-7; 10 nucleotides match TRBD2. V trimming: 2 bases; J trimming: 5 bases; junction bases outside the gene matches: 6. From germline, CDR1 is SGHVS and CDR2 FNYEAQ. The CDR3 spans 15 residues. The CDR3, as DNA: TGTGCCAGCAGCTTATCGCTAGCGGGAGTCAACGAGCAGTACTTC. This encodes CASSLSLAGVNEQYF.

The chain recombines TRBV4-1 with TRBJ2-7, with 8 bases fitting TRBD2. Germline V gene sequence: CDR1 MGHRA, CDR2 YSYEKL. This CDR3 has 15 residues. V lost 1 base and J lost 4; bases outside the gene matches: 6. Here the CDR3 DNA reads TGCGCCAGCAGCCAAGGAAGCGGGAGCGGGTACGAGCAGTACTTC. Translating gives CASSQGSGSGYEQYF.

The chain combines TRBV18 with TRBJ2-2; no firm D call. The V and J ends lost 8 bases and 2 bases respectively, with 12 bases between them. CDR1 is KGHSH and CDR2 is LQKENI in the germline V gene. The CDR3 is made up of 14 amino acids. CDR3 sequence (DNA): TGTGCCAGCAGGGTGGGCCTAAACACCGGGGAGCTGTTTTTT. It encodes CASRVGLNTGELFF. Using reference TRBV18 and TRBJ2-2 for the parts outside the CDR3, the full variable domain is NAGVMQNPRHLVRRRGQEARLRCSPMKGHSHVYWYRQLPEEGLKFMVYLQKENIIDESGMPKERFSAEFPKEGPSILRIQQVVRGDSAAYFCASRVGLNTGELFFGEGSRLTVL.

The chain carries TRBV9 and TRBJ1-4; D unresolved. Germline CDR1 SGDLS, CDR2 YYNGEE. V dropped 4 bases and J dropped 1 base, with 14 bases sitting between them. The CDR3 is 16 residues long. The CDR3 DNA is TGTGCCAGCAGCTCCCTCCCCTTAGGAACTAATGAAAAACTGTTTTTT. This sequence encodes CASSSLPLGTNEKLFF.

The V gene is TRBV9, the J gene TRBJ2-1, with no clear D. CDR1 SGDLS and CDR2 YYNGEE come from the germline V gene. The CDR3 has 14 residues. V gave up 4 bases and J gave up 0 bases, with 8 bases separating them. The CDR3 DNA is TGTGCCAGCAGCACAGCGCTCTCCTACAATGAGCAGTTCTTC. This gives the protein CASSTALSYNEQFF.

V is TRBV9 and J is TRBJ2-3; 13 nucleotides line up with TRBD2. V lost 4 bases to trimming and J lost 2 bases; unmatched junction nucleotides: 7. Germline values: CDR1 SGDLS, CDR2 YYNGEE. The CDR3 extends over 17 amino acids. The CDR3 sequence is CASSLHGLAGVTDTQYF. The CDR3 DNA reads TGTGCCAGCAGCCTGCATGGACTAGCGGGAGTCACAGATACGCAGTATTTT.

The V call is TRBV6-6, the J call TRBJ2-7; no clear D gene. The CDR3 runs 12 residues. Germline V lookup: CDR1 MNHNY, CDR2 SVGAGI (reference sequence). Trimming removed 4 bases from V and 9 bases from J, with 13 bases in between. CDR3 nucleotide sequence: TGTGCCAGCAGTTGGTCCCTCAGAGGGCAGTACTTC. This encodes CASSWSLRGQYF.

The chain uses TRBV2 and TRBJ2-1, with 9 bases fitting TRBD1. Germline trimming cut 7 bases from V and 4 bases from J; bases unmatched to any gene: 8. This CDR3 region has 15 residues. The germline V gene has CDR1 SNHLY and CDR2 FYNNEI. CDR3 nucleotide sequence: TGTGCCAGCAACTTCCGGGACAGGGATTACAATGAGCAGTTCTTC. Protein: CASNFRDRDYNEQFF.

V gene TRBV10-3 combines with J gene TRBJ2-1; D might be TRBD2 (5 bases). Per germline, CDR1 ENHRY and CDR2 SYGVKD. The CDR3 has 17 amino acids. V shed 4 bases and J shed 0 bases, with 16 bases lying between them. CDR3 DNA sequence: TGTGCCATCAGTGGCTCCGATCGGGGTTTCTCCTACAATGAGCAGTTCTTC. Amino acids: CAISGSDRGFSYNEQFF.

The chain carries TRBV28 and TRBJ2-1; 10 bases agree with TRBD2. The CDR3 sequence is 17 residues long. CDR1 and CDR2 (germline): MDHEN, SYDVKM. The V segment lost 3 bases and the J segment 1 base; nucleotides outside the gene matches: 6. CDR3 bases: TGTGCCAGCAGTTTCCCGGGACTAGCGATTTCCTACAATGAGCAGTTCTTC. It specifies CASSFPGLAISYNEQFF. Drawing the rest from reference TRBV28 and TRBJ2-1, the complete variable domain is DVKVTQSSRYLVKRTGEKVFLECVQDMDHENMFWYRQDPGLGLRLIYFSYDVKMKEKGDIPEGYSVSREKKERFSLILESASTNQTSMYLCASSFPGLAISYNEQFFGPGTRLTVL.

This chain joins TRBV7-9 and TRBJ2-5, with D possibly TRBD1 on 6 matching bases. The germline V and J ends were trimmed by 8 bases and 2 bases, with 9 bases remaining between them. Germline V gene lookup returns CDR1 SEHNR and CDR2 FQNEAQ (reference sequence). The CDR3 is 12 residues long. CDR3 residues: CASWDTQETQYF. Written as DNA, the CDR3 is TGTGCCAGCTGGGACACACAAGAGACCCAGTACTTC.

The genes are TRBV9 and TRBJ2-7, with D maybe TRBD1 (6 bases). V lost 2 bases, J lost 7 bases, and 22 bases lay in between. Germline CDR1 and CDR2: SGDLS and YYNGEE. This CDR3 has 16 amino acids. The CDR3 coding sequence is TGTGCCAGCAGCGTTTATAGGACAGCCAGGGCCGGGGAGCAGTACTTC. Translating gives CASSVYRTARAGEQYF.

The chain is built from TRBV9 and TRBJ2-7; D is unresolved. Germline V gene sequence: CDR1 SGDLS, CDR2 YYNGEE. Trimming shortened V by 4 bases and J by 0 bases, and 11 bases separated the two germline ends. This CDR3 contains 14 residues. This CDR3 is CASSPASSSYEQYF. The CDR3, as DNA: TGTGCCAGCAGCCCAGCGAGTAGCTCCTACGAGCAGTACTTC.

This clone was seen only once. V gene TRBV27 combines with J gene TRBJ2-1; 7 bases map to TRBD1. Trimming cost V 3 bases and J 5 bases; bases outside gene matches: 7. The CDR3 consists of 15 residues. Germline CDR1 reads MNHEY; CDR2 reads SMNVEV (reference sequence). CDR3 nucleotides: TGTGCCAGCAGTTTTACCGGGACAGCTAACAATGAGCAGTTCTTC. It yields the protein CASSFTGTANNEQFF.

The chain recombines TRBV4-2 with TRBJ2-7; 7 bases are shared with TRBD1. The CDR3 is made up of 13 amino acids. The germline V gene has CDR1 LGHNA and CDR2 YNFKEQ. J gave up 6 bases and V 3 bases, and 5 bases lay outside the gene matches. As DNA, the CDR3 is TGTGCCAGCAGCCAGTTACAGGGGCGCGAGCAGTACTTC. It is translated as CASSQLQGREQYF.

The chain employs TRBV7-9 and TRBJ1-3, with 8 bases matching TRBD1. The CDR3 has 14 residues. CDR1 and CDR2 (germline): SEHNR, FQNEAQ (reference sequence). J lost 2 bases, V lost 5 bases, and 2 bases had no gene match. CDR3 bases: TGTGCCAGCAGCCAGACAGGGGCTGGAAACACCATATATTTT. Translating gives CASSQTGAGNTIYF.

The chain links TRBV4-3 to TRBJ2-5, with 8 bases identical to TRBD1. This CDR3 has 15 amino acids. After removal of 1 base from V and 5 bases from J, the junction contained 6 bases not matched to a gene. Germline assignment: CDR1 LGHNA and CDR2 YSLEER. The chain's CDR3 is CASSQGTGWTETQYF. The CDR3 DNA reads as TGCGCCAGCAGCCAAGGGACAGGGTGGACGGAGACCCAGTACTTC.

This chain joins TRBV7-8 and TRBJ1-1; possible D gene TRBD1, 5 bases. Germline loops: CDR1 SGHVS, CDR2 FQNEAQ. With 2 bases removed from V and 1 base from J, the gap between germline ends came to 11 bases. The CDR3 extends over 15 amino acids. The CDR3 spells CASSLLGRANTEAFF. The CDR3 nucleotides read TGTGCCAGCAGCTTATTGGGCAGGGCGAACACTGAAGCTTTCTTT. Using reference TRBV7-8 and TRBJ1-1 for the parts outside the CDR3, the full variable domain is GAGVSQSPRYKVAKRGQDVALRCDPISGHVSLFWYQQALGQGPEFLTYFQNEAQLDKSGLPSDRFFAERPEGSVSTLKIQRTQQEDSAVYLCASSLLGRANTEAFFGQGTRLTVV.

This chain joins TRBV19 and TRBJ2-1; 9 bases are a match to TRBD2. The J segment lost 3 bases and the V segment lost 1 base, leaving 10 bases of the junction unmatched. Germline V lookup: CDR1 LNHDA, CDR2 SQIVND (reference sequence). The CDR3 length is 18 residues. CDR3 protein: CASSIVGGLAPLYNEQFF. The CDR3 DNA sequence: TGTGCCAGTAGTATAGTGGGGGGACTAGCTCCCCTCTACAATGAGCAGTTCTTC.

The table lists this clone with a few counts. Other DNA sequences within the sample encode an identical CDR3. V and J are TRBV27 and TRBJ2-5; D remains unclear. The germline V gene has CDR1 MNHEY and CDR2 SMNVEV (reference sequence). The CDR3 has 13 residues. V lost 2 bases, J lost 2 bases, and 6 bases lay in between. The CDR3 here is CASSLRRQETQYF. The CDR3 DNA reads TGTGCCAGCAGTTTACGGAGACAAGAGACCCAGTACTTC.

In DNA form, the CDR3 reads TGTGCCAGCAGTGAAATCGGGGAGGCGCCCCAGTACTTC. This encodes CASSEIGEAPQYF. The chain joins TRBV6-1 to TRBJ2-7; tentative D call: TRBD2 (6 bases). The CDR3 extends over 13 amino acids. V was clipped by 2 bases and J by 10 bases, with 15 bases between them. Germline V gives CDR1 MNHNS, CDR2 SASEGT.